The clone carrying this T cell receptor (beta chain) was observed a handful of times. The antigen is unknown. The data stem from a study of blood T cells in healthy people across ages. The draw of peripheral blood yielded roughly 10 milliliters from each donor. V lost 6 bases to trimming and J lost 2 bases, with 11 bases between them. This CDR3 has 15 residues. Germline assignment: CDR1 MNHEY and CDR2 SVGAGI. General study findings and limits: Relative to aged donors, long-lived donors carried more naive CD4+ cells and displayed higher diversity. Calculation of diversity from one million T cells yielded estimates considered to be underestimates.

It was with a sample-barcoded 5' primer and a J-beta primer mix that a second PCR of roughly 6 to 12 cycles was run. Using its own MiXCR run on the 5' RACE reads, TCRdb lists one record per CDR3 protein. This sample carries some 710,000 distinct CDR3 sequences, 35% to 50% of them seen once, and the ten largest clones take 18%. Material: blood. The V call is TRBV6-5, the J call TRBJ2-6, with D perhaps matching TRBD1 (6 bases). The origin of this receptor is an elderly man in good health. CDR3 amino acids: CASRTGTTGANVLTF. The CDR3 DNA reads as TGTGCCAGCAGGACCGGGACAACTGGGGCCAACGTCCTGACTTTC.